This is a list of T cell receptor beta chains from one sample in a study of blood T cells in healthy people across ages. From the 5' RACE reads, TCRdb called clonotypes with MiXCR, one entry per CDR3 protein. The sample comprises 1.5 million to 1.9 million distinct CDR3 sequences, 40% to 45% of which are singletons, and around 4% rests with the top ten. Sequenced sample: blood. These receptor sequences come from a woman between 18 and 29 years old in good health. CDR3s include the opening cysteine and the closing phenylalanine or tryptophan. The D gene is left open where the match is weak. Size values are once, few and many counts, or a class for expanded clones, and some rows have none.

V gene	J gene	D gene	clone size	CDR3 DNA	CDR3 protein
TRBV18	TRBJ1-1	NA	NA	TGTGCCAGCTCACCACAGTTAGGGGATTCCACTGAAGCTTTCTTT	CASSPQLGDSTEAFF
TRBV5-1	TRBJ1-1	NA	few	TGCGCCAGCAGCTTGGCCGGATCGCTTATGAACACTGAAGCTTTCTTT	CASSLAGSLMNTEAFF
TRBV29-1	TRBJ2-7	NA	once	TGCAGCGTTGATGGGGAGAGCTCCTACGAGCAGTACTTC	CSVDGESSYEQYF
TRBV27	TRBJ1-4	TRBD1	few	TGTGCCAGCAGTGCGACAACAGGGGGCGATCTGTTTTTT	CASSATTGGDLFF
TRBV14	TRBJ2-1	NA	NA	TGTGCCACCATGGTCGGGGGCAGCTCCTACAATGAGCAGTTCTTC	CATMVGGSSYNEQFF
TRBV9	TRBJ2-1	NA	NA	TGTGCCAGCAGCGTAGAAGACGGCAATGAGCAGTTCTTC	CASSVEDGNEQFF
TRBV12-3/TRBV12-4	TRBJ2-5	NA	few	TGTGCCAGCTCGAAAGAGGGGACCCTCTCCCAAGAGACCCAGTACTTC	CASSKEGTLSQETQYF
TRBV29-1	TRBJ2-2	NA	NA	TGCAGCGTTGAGGTTTACACCGGGGAGCTGTTTTTT	CSVEVYTGELFF
TRBV4-1	TRBJ2-5	NA	few	TGCGCCAGCAGCCAAGACCCCGGGAGTACAGAGACCCAGTACTTC	CASSQDPGSTETQYF
TRBV7-2	TRBJ2-3	TRBD2	NA	TGTGCCGGCAGACCGACGCCGGGAGGTGGGGATACGCAGTATTTT	CAGRPTPGGGDTQYF
TRBV20-1	TRBJ2-1	TRBD2	few	TGCAGTGCTAGGGCCTCATCCGGACTAGCTTACAATGAGCAGTTCTTC	CSARASSGLAYNEQFF
TRBV29-1	TRBJ2-3	TRBD2	once	TGCAGCGCTCTAGGCGGGAGCGCAGATACGCAGTATTTT	CSALGGSADTQYF
TRBV28	TRBJ2-7	NA	NA	TGTGCCGGCAGACGACCTGGCGAGCAGTACTTC	CAGRRPGEQYF
TRBV12-3/TRBV12-4	TRBJ2-1	TRBD2	few	TGTGCCAGCAGTTCAAATAGCGGGGGGGCCTACAATGAGCAGTTCTTC	CASSSNSGGAYNEQFF
TRBV15	TRBJ1-1	NA	few	TGTGCCACCAGCGGAGAGGGGTATGAAGCTTTCTTT	CATSGEGYEAFF
TRBV12-3/TRBV12-4	TRBJ2-3	TRBD1	once	TGTGCCAGCAGTTGGGTCGGGACAGGGGATTGGGGAACAGATGTGCAGTATTTT	CASSWVGTGDWGTDVQYF
TRBV6-2/TRBV6-3	TRBJ2-1	TRBD2	NA	TGTGCCAGCATCGCAGCGGGGCCGAGGGATGAGCAGTTCTTC	CASIAAGPRDEQFF
TRBV5-1	TRBJ1-2	NA	NA	TGCGCCACAGCAGCTAACAGCTATAACTATGGCTACACCTTC	CATAANSYNYGYTF
TRBV10-3	TRBJ2-5	NA	NA	TGTGCCATCAGAAAGAACAATGAGCAGTACTTC	CAIRKNNEQYF
TRBV29-1	TRBJ2-2	NA	few	TGCAGCGCTCCGATAGACACCGGGGAGCTGTTTTTT	CSAPIDTGELFF
TRBV15	TRBJ2-1	NA	NA	TGTGCCACCAGCAGCGAGCATTTTTTTCGCGGGGACCCTTCGCAGTTCTTC	CATSSEHFFRGDPSQFF
TRBV4-1	TRBJ1-2	NA	few	TGCGCCAGCAGCCAAGACGGGCAGGCCACCGCCCTCGATGGCTATGGCTACACCTTC	CASSQDGQATALDGYGYTF
TRBV20-1	TRBJ2-1	TRBD2	NA	TGCAGTGCTAAAGAGGATAGCGGGAGTTTTTCCTACAATGAGCAGTTCTTC	CSAKEDSGSFSYNEQFF
TRBV7-2	TRBJ2-3	NA	NA	TGTGCCAGCAGCCCAGCCCGGGGGATGACAGATACGCAGTATTTT	CASSPARGMTDTQYF
TRBV6-2/TRBV6-3	TRBJ2-7	TRBD1	NA	TGTGCCAGCAGCGCCCCGGGACAGGTCTTCTACGAGCAGTACTTC	CASSAPGQVFYEQYF
TRBV4-2	TRBJ2-1	TRBD2	NA	TGTGCCAGCAGCCCTCCTAGCGGGAGGTCGGTGAATGAGCAGTTCTTC	CASSPPSGRSVNEQFF
TRBV21-1	TRBJ2-7	NA	NA	TGTGCCAGCAGCAAGGACCGGGCCGCTTCCGAGCAGTACTTC	CASSKDRAASEQYF
TRBV4-1	TRBJ1-3	NA	NA	TGCGCCAGCAGCCAAGAAGGGGTAGCGGGAACCACCATATATTTT	CASSQEGVAGTTIYF
TRBV18	TRBJ1-1	NA	NA	TGTGCCAGCTCACCAGGGTTTGGGGAGTACACTGAAGCTTTCTTT	CASSPGFGEYTEAFF
TRBV24-1	TRBJ1-2	TRBD1	NA	TGTGCCACCAGGGACCAAGGGACAGGCGGGGGCTACACCTTC	CATRDQGTGGGYTF
TRBV29-1	TRBJ2-7	TRBD2	NA	TGCAGCGTTGAAACTAGCGCCAACTCCTACGAGCAGTACTTC	CSVETSANSYEQYF
TRBV12-3/TRBV12-4	TRBJ2-7	TRBD2	few	TGTGCCAGCAGTTCCCGGGGGAGGGCAGTCGCCTACGAGCAGTACTTC	CASSSRGRAVAYEQYF
TRBV20-1	TRBJ2-7	TRBD2	few	TGCAGTGCTAAAAGCGGGACTAGCCTCCACGAGCAGTACTTC	CSAKSGTSLHEQYF
TRBV3-1	TRBJ1-1	NA	few	TGTGCCAGCAGCCACGTTTCGGGTGGAAGTGCTGAAGCTTTCTTT	CASSHVSGGSAEAFF
TRBV7-2	TRBJ2-6	NA	few	TGTGCCAGCAGCTCAGGCCTCATCTCTGGGGCCAACGTCCTGACTTTC	CASSSGLISGANVLTF
TRBV21-1	TRBJ1-2	NA	few	TGTGCCAGCAGCCATAAACAGGGGGCCTACTATGGCTACACCTTC	CASSHKQGAYYGYTF
TRBV12-3/TRBV12-4	TRBJ2-3	NA	many	TGTGCCAGCAGTTCTCTAGACGCGAGCGCTGCGCAGTATTTT	CASSSLDASAAQYF
TRBV11-2	TRBJ2-3	NA	NA	TGTGCCAGCCCCGTCGCGGGTACGCAGTATTTT	CASPVAGTQYF
TRBV7-9	TRBJ2-7	NA	NA	TGTGTCAGCAGCATGACTAGCTCCTACGAGCAGTACTTC	CVSSMTSSYEQYF
TRBV9	TRBJ2-2	NA	NA	TGTGCCAGCAGTCGCCCTACAGGTACCGGGGAGCTGTTTTTT	CASSRPTGTGELFF
TRBV6-5	TRBJ1-2	NA	NA	TGTGCCAGCAGTTACAGGATGAGGAGCTCTAACTATGGCTACACCTTC	CASSYRMRSSNYGYTF
TRBV9	TRBJ2-7	NA	many	TGTGCCAGCAGCGTCGGAGGGAGCACCTACGAGCAGTACTTC	CASSVGGSTYEQYF
TRBV7-8	TRBJ1-1	TRBD1	few	TGTGCCAGCAGCTTCCTTTCGACAGGGTCGGGCACTGAAGCTTTCTTT	CASSFLSTGSGTEAFF
TRBV29-1	TRBJ2-7	NA	NA	TGCAGCGCCCTCGGGGGACCCTACGAGCAGTACTTC	CSALGGPYEQYF
TRBV12-3/TRBV12-4	TRBJ2-2	NA	few	TGTGCCAGCAGTCCACAAGGGGCCGGGGAGCTGTTTTTT	CASSPQGAGELFF
TRBV2	TRBJ1-5	TRBD1	NA	TGTGCCAGCAGGGGTCAGGGGGAGCGGAATCAGCCCCAGCATTTT	CASRGQGERNQPQHF
TRBV9	TRBJ2-3	TRBD2	NA	TGTGCCAGCAGCGTATATAGTAGCGGGGACGTCACAGATACGCAGTATTTT	CASSVYSSGDVTDTQYF
TRBV20-1	TRBJ1-1	NA	NA	TGCAGTGGACGGGGAGGGGACGAGTGGACTGAAGCTTTCTTT	CSGRGGDEWTEAFF